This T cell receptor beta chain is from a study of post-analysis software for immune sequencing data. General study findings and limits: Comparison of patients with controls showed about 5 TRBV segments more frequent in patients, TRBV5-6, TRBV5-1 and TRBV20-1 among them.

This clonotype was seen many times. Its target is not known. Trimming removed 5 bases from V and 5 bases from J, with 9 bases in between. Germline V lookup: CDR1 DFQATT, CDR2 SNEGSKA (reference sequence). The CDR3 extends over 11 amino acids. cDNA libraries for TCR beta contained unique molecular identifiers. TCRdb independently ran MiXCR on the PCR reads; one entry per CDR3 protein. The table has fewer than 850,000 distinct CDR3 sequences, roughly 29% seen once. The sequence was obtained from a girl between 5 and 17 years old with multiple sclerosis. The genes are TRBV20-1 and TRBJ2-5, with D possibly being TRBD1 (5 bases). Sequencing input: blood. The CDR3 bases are TGCAGTGCTGGGGCCCCGGAGACCCAGTACTTC. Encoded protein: CSAGAPETQYF.